This TCR beta chain emerged from a study of neurological immune-mediated disorders. Whole-study findings and limits: The absence of any CDR3 amino acid sequence shared by expanded clones across subjects suggests that repertoires were private in all groups. HTLV-1-associated myelopathy had the most TCR clonal expansion, while multiple sclerosis had the least, a level that fell below healthy controls.

5'RACE generated cDNA with 10-nucleotide random UMIs. Over 180 million TCR-beta sequences, together covering 15-18 subjects, were produced by every individual sequencing run that was carried out. TCRdb ran MiXCR on the 5' RACE reads and lists one entry per CDR3 protein. The sample has over 45,000 distinct CDR3 sequences, 3% seen once. The CDR3 consists of 16 residues. Trimming removed 3 bases at V and 0 bases at J, with 14 bases between. Germline CDR1 and CDR2: DFQATT and SNEGSKA (reference sequence). This clonotype was observed at least ten times. Antigen: not known. Sequenced: PBMCs. J is TRBJ1-4 and V is TRBV20-1; TRBD1 might be the D (5 bases). This clonotype was obtained from a woman in her forties or fifties with multiple sclerosis. The CDR3 nucleotides are TGCAGTGCTAGGGACAATGCGGGGGCAACTAATGAAAAACTGTTTTTT. It codes for CSARDNAGATNEKLFF.